The clone carrying this T cell receptor beta chain was counted ten times or more. The source of the sample is a study of T cells in Graves' hyperthyroidism and ophthalmopathy. The germline V and J ends were trimmed by 5 bases and 1 base, with 8 bases remaining between them. The CDR3 sequence is 13 residues long. CDR1 is MNHNS, CDR2 SASEGT, per germline. Amplification of TCR beta CDR3 regions was performed using RNA transcripts as template. First-round RT-PCR with HTBI primers amplified the TCR CDR3 region. TCRdb re-analysed the multiplex PCR reads in MiXCR, keeping a single row per CDR3 protein. The sample has around 350,000 distinct CDR3 sequences; about a fifth are singletons. Diagnoses were established using clinical symptoms, serum thyroxine and TRAb, thyroid ultrasound and orbital computed tomography. It was less than 13 ml of fresh peripheral blood that supplied the PBMCs.

The chain carries TRBV6-1 and TRBJ1-2; D is undetermined. Sequencing was performed on blood. This TCR came from a woman under 30 with Graves' hyperthyroidism. CDR3 in amino acids: CASSQDGNYGYTF. As DNA, the CDR3 is TGTGCCAGCAGTCAGGACGGTAACTATGGCTACACCTTC.